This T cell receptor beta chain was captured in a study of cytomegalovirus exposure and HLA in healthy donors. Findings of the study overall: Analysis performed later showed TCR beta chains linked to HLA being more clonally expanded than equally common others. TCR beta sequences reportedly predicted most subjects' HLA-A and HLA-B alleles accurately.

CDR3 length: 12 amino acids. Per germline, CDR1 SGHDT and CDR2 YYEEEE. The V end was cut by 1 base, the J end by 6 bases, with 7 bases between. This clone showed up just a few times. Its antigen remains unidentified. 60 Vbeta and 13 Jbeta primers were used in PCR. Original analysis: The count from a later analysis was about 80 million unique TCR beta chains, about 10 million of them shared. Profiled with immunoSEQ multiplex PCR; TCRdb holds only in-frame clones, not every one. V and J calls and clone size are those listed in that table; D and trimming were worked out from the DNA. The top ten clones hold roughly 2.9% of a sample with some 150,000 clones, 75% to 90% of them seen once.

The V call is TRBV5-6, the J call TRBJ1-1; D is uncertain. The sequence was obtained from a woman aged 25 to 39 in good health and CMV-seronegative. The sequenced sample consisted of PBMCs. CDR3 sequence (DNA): TGTGCCAGCAGCTTGTACAAGTCTGAAGCTTTCTTT. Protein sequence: CASSLYKSEAFF.